Listed below are T cell receptor beta chains from one sample, sequenced in a study of blood T cell repertoires in COVID-19. Method: immunoSEQ multiplex PCR; TCRdb's copy keeps in-frame clones and lacks some. The data show roughly 430,000 clones, with nearly 90% seen just once and approximately 1.5% held by the top ten. The material sequenced was PBMCs or T cells enriched from blood (not recorded which). The receptors were gathered from a woman aged 18-35 years who had been exposed to COVID-19. The CDR3 runs from the conserved cysteine through the conserved F or W. Fields, in order: CDR3 protein, CDR3 DNA, J gene, D gene, clone size, V gene. D genes are given only for firm matches. Clone sizes are given selectively: once, few, many, or a class where the clone is expanded.

cdr3_aa: CASSFRRGNQPQHF
cdr3_nt: TGTGCCAGCAGTTTCCGGAGGGGCAATCAGCCCCAGCATTTT
j_call: TRBJ1-5
d_call: -
clone_size: -
v_call: TRBV27

cdr3_aa: CASSARLAGVEYEQYF
cdr3_nt: TGTGCCAGCAGCGCCCGCCTAGCGGGGGTGGAATACGAGCAGTACTTC
j_call: TRBJ2-7
d_call: TRBD2
clone_size: -
v_call: TRBV3-1/TRBV3-2

cdr3_aa: CASRFHEVNTGELFF
cdr3_nt: TGTGCCAGCAGATTCCACGAGGTGAACACCGGGGAGCTGTTTTTT
j_call: TRBJ2-2
d_call: -
clone_size: -
v_call: TRBV5-8

cdr3_aa: CASSKAATSGENYNEQFF
cdr3_nt: TGTGCCAGCAGCAAAGCCGCGACTAGCGGGGAAAATTACAATGAGCAGTTCTTC
j_call: TRBJ2-1
d_call: -
clone_size: -
v_call: TRBV21-1

cdr3_aa: CASSLGGLATNEKLFF
cdr3_nt: TGCGCCAGCAGCTTAGGGGGCTTAGCAACTAATGAAAAACTGTTTTTT
j_call: TRBJ1-4
d_call: TRBD1
clone_size: -
v_call: TRBV5-1

cdr3_aa: CAISESSVFGGVGGRGEAFF
cdr3_nt: TGTGCCATCAGTGAGTCGTCGGTTTTTGGGGGGGTAGGCGGCAGGGGAGAAGCTTTCTTT
j_call: TRBJ1-1
d_call: -
clone_size: -
v_call: TRBV10-3

cdr3_aa: CASSVGGRVNTDTQYF
cdr3_nt: TGTGCCAGCAGCGTAGGCGGGAGGGTAAACACAGATACGCAGTATTTT
j_call: TRBJ2-3
d_call: TRBD2
clone_size: -
v_call: TRBV9

cdr3_aa: CASSLEPPGAGEKLFF
cdr3_nt: TGTGCTAGCAGCTTAGAGCCCCCGGGTGCGGGGGAAAAACTGTTTTTT
j_call: TRBJ1-4
d_call: -
clone_size: -
v_call: TRBV7-7

cdr3_aa: CASSQGLPGTDTQYF
cdr3_nt: TGCGCCAGCAGCCAGGGGCTACCGGGCACAGATACGCAGTATTTT
j_call: TRBJ2-3
d_call: -
clone_size: -
v_call: TRBV4-3

cdr3_aa: CASSKSYRELEQYF
cdr3_nt: TGTGCCAGCAGCAAATCTTACCGGGAGTTAGAGCAGTACTTC
j_call: TRBJ2-7
d_call: -
clone_size: -
v_call: TRBV28

cdr3_aa: CASSPGGPDLDNEQFF
cdr3_nt: TGTGCCAGCAGCCCGGGAGGGCCTGACCTCGACAATGAGCAGTTCTTC
j_call: TRBJ2-1
d_call: TRBD2
clone_size: once
v_call: TRBV5-5

cdr3_aa: CATSSSGHSGEKLFF
cdr3_nt: TGTGCCACCAGCAGTTCGGGACACAGTGGGGAAAAACTGTTTTTT
j_call: TRBJ1-4
d_call: -
clone_size: -
v_call: TRBV15

cdr3_aa: CASSARTGPHGYTF
cdr3_nt: TGTGCCAGCAGCGCTAGGACAGGGCCACATGGCTACACCTTC
j_call: TRBJ1-2
d_call: TRBD1
clone_size: -
v_call: TRBV6-5

cdr3_aa: CASGSGFTDTQYF
cdr3_nt: TGTGCCAGCGGGAGCGGCTTCACAGATACGCAGTATTTT
j_call: TRBJ2-3
d_call: -
clone_size: once
v_call: TRBV2

cdr3_aa: CASSPWDSSYEQYF
cdr3_nt: TGTGCCAGCAGCCCCTGGGACAGCTCCTACGAGCAGTACTTC
j_call: TRBJ2-7
d_call: TRBD1
clone_size: -
v_call: TRBV9

cdr3_aa: CASSPRTTGGDGYTF
cdr3_nt: TGTGCCAGCAGTCCTCGAACGACAGGGGGCGATGGCTACACCTTC
j_call: TRBJ1-2
d_call: TRBD1
clone_size: -
v_call: TRBV28

cdr3_aa: CASSSTGHYGYTF
cdr3_nt: TGTGCCAGCAGTTCTACAGGGCACTATGGCTACACCTTC
j_call: TRBJ1-2
d_call: -
clone_size: once
v_call: TRBV12-3/TRBV12-4

cdr3_aa: CASSIGSGGPTDTQYF
cdr3_nt: TGTGCCAGTAGTATAGGTAGCGGGGGGCCCACAGATACGCAGTATTTT
j_call: TRBJ2-3
d_call: TRBD2
clone_size: -
v_call: TRBV19

cdr3_aa: CATSDLHRGWVNTEAFF
cdr3_nt: TGTGCCACCAGTGATTTGCACAGGGGTTGGGTGAACACTGAAGCTTTCTTT
j_call: TRBJ1-1
d_call: TRBD1
clone_size: -
v_call: TRBV24-1

cdr3_aa: CASRDRGITNEKLFF
cdr3_nt: TGTGCCAGCAGGGACAGGGGAATTACTAATGAAAAACTGTTTTTT
j_call: TRBJ1-4
d_call: TRBD1
clone_size: -
v_call: TRBV6-5

cdr3_aa: CASSYVRYGYTF
cdr3_nt: TGTGCCAGCAGTTATGTCCGGTATGGCTACACCTTC
j_call: TRBJ1-2
d_call: -
clone_size: -
v_call: TRBV6-2/TRBV6-3

cdr3_aa: CASRDERLAAIFSYEQYF
cdr3_nt: TGTGCCAGCAGAGACGAAAGACTAGCGGCTATATTCTCCTACGAGCAGTACTTC
j_call: TRBJ2-7
d_call: TRBD2
clone_size: -
v_call: TRBV27

cdr3_aa: CASSIEFGTGGSNGYTF
cdr3_nt: TGTGCCAGTAGTATTGAGTTCGGGACAGGGGGCTCGAATGGCTACACCTTC
j_call: TRBJ1-2
d_call: TRBD1
clone_size: few
v_call: TRBV19

cdr3_aa: CASSQDHVSNSPLHF
cdr3_nt: TGCGCCAGCAGCCAAGATCATGTCAGTAATTCACCCCTCCACTTT
j_call: TRBJ1-6
d_call: -
clone_size: few
v_call: TRBV4-3

cdr3_aa: CASSVGLADSYEQYF
cdr3_nt: TGTGCCAGCAGCGTGGGACTAGCGGATTCCTACGAGCAGTACTTC
j_call: TRBJ2-7
d_call: TRBD2
clone_size: few
v_call: TRBV9